This T cell receptor (beta chain) was profiled in a study of CD8 T cells in ankylosing spondylitis. Study-wide points: A motif of eight highly homologous TCR beta variants was seen as apparently characteristic of ankylosing spondylitis blood.

By quantitative 5'-RACE with molecular barcodes, the TCR beta libraries were made. TCRdb fed the 5' RACE reads into MiXCR, producing one record per CDR3 protein. The sample gives 250,000 or so distinct CDR3 sequences, roughly a tenth of which show up once; 2.6% is in the top ten. This clonotype was detected a few times. Its antigen is currently unknown. The receptor was isolated from a male donor with ankylosing spondylitis or in good health (not recorded which). Sequenced input: blood, either unsorted or a sorted T cell fraction (not recorded which).

As DNA, the CDR3 is TGCGCCAGCAGTGATGGCAGGGGAACGGAAGGTCAGCCCCAGCATTTT. Translated: CASSDGRGTEGQPQHF. J is TRBJ1-5 and V is TRBV10-2, with D perhaps TRBD1 (6 bases). Trimming shortened V by 3 bases and J by 6 bases, and 18 bases separated the two germline ends. Germline CDR1 and CDR2: WSHSY and SAAADI. The CDR3 sequence is 16 residues long.